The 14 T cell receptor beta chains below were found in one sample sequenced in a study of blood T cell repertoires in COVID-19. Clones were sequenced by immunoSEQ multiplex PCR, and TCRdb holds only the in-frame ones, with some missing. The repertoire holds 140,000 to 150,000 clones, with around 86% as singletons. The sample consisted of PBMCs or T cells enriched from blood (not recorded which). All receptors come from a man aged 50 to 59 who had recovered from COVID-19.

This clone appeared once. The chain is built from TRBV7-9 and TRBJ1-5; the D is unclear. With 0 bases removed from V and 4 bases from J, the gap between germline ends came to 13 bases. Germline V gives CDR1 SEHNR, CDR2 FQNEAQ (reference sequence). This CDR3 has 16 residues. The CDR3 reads CASSLASGSGNQPQHF. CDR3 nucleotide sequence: TGTGCCAGCAGCTTAGCGAGCGGGTCGGGGAATCAGCCCCAGCATTTT.

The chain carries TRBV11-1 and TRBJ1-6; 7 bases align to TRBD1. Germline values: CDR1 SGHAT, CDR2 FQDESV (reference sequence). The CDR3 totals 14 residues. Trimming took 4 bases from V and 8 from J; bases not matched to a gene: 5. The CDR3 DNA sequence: TGTGCCAGCAGCTGGACAGGCGGAGATTCACCCCTCCACTTT. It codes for CASSWTGGDSPLHF.

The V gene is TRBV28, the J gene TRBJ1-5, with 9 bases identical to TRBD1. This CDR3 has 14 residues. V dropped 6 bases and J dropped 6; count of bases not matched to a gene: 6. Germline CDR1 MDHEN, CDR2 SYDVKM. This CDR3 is CASSRQGGIQPQHF. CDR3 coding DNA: TGTGCCAGCAGCCGACAGGGGGGGATTCAGCCCCAGCATTTT.

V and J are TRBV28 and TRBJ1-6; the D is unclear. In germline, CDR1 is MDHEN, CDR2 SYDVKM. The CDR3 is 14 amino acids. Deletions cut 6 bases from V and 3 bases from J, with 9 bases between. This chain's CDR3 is CASSPRGYNSPLHF. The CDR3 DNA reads TGTGCCAGCAGCCCACGGGGCTATAATTCACCCCTCCACTTT.

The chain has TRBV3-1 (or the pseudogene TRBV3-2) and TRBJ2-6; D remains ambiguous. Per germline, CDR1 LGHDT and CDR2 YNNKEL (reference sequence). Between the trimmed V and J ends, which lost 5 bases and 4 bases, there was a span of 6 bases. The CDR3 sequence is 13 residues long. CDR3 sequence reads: CASSKTGANVLTF. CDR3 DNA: TGTGCCAGCAGCAAGACAGGGGCCAACGTCCTGACTTTC.

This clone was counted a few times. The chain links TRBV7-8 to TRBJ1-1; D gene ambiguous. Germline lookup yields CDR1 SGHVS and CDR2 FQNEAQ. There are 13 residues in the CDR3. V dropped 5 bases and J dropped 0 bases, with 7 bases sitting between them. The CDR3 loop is CASSPHLNTEAFF. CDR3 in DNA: TGTGCCAGCAGCCCGCACTTGAACACTGAAGCTTTCTTT.

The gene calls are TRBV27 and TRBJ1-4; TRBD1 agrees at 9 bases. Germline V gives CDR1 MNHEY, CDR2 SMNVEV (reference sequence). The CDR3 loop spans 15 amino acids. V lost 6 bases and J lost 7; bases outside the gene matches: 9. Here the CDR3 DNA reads TGTGCCAGCAGAACCCAAGGACAGGGGCGTGAAAAACTGTTTTTT. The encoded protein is CASRTQGQGREKLFF.

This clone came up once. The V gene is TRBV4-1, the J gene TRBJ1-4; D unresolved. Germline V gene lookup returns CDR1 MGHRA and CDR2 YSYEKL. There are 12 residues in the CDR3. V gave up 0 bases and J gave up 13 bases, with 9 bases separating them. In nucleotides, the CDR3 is TGCGCCAGCAGCCAAGATGGCAGGCGACTGTTTTTT. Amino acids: CASSQDGRRLFF.

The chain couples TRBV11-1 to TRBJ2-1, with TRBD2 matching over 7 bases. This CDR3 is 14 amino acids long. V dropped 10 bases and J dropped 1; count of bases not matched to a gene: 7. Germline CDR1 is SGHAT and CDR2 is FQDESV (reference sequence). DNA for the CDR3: TGTGCCACCCTGGGGGGGAGTTCCTACAATGAGCAGTTCTTC. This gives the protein CATLGGSSYNEQFF.

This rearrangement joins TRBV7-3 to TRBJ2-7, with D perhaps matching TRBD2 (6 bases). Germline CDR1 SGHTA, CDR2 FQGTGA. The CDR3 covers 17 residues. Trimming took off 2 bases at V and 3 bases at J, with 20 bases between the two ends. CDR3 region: CASSLCRRVDTNYEQYV. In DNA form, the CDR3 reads TGTGCCAGCAGCTTATGTAGGAGGGTGGACACTAACTACGAGCAGTACGTC.

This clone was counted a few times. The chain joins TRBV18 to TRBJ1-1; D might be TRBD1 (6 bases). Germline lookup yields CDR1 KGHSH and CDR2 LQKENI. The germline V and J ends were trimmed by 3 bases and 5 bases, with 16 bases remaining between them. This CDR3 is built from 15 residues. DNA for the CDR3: TGTGCCAGCTCACCCGAAGGGGGACCGGGGACTGAAGCTTTCTTT. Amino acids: CASSPEGGPGTEAFF. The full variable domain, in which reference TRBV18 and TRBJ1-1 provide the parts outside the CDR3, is NAGVMQNPRHLVRRRGQEARLRCSPMKGHSHVYWYRQLPEEGLKFMVYLQKENIIDESGMPKERFSAEFPKEGPSILRIQQVVRGDSAAYFCASSPEGGPGTEAFFGQGTRLTVV.

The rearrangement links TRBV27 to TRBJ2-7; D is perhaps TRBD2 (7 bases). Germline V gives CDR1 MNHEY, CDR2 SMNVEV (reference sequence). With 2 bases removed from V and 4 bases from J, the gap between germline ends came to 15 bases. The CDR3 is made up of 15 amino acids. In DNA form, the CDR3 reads TGTGCCAGCAGTTTAGGGGGGGCGGTCAGATACGAGCAGTACTTC. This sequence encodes CASSLGGAVRYEQYF.

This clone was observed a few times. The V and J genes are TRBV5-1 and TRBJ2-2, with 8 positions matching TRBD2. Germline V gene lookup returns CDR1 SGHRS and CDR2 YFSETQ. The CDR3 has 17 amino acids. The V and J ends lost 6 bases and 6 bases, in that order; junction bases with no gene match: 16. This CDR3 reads CASNPFLLAGGAGELFF. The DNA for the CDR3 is TGCGCCAGCAACCCGTTCCTCCTAGCGGGTGGCGCCGGGGAGCTGTTTTTT.

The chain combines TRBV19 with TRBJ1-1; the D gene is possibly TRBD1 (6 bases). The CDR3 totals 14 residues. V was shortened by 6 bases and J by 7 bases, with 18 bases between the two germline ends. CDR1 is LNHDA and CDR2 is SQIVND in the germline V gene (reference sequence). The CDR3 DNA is TGTGCCAGTAGCTCAATTCTGCGGGGGCTTGAAGCTTTCTTT. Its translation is CASSSILRGLEAFF.